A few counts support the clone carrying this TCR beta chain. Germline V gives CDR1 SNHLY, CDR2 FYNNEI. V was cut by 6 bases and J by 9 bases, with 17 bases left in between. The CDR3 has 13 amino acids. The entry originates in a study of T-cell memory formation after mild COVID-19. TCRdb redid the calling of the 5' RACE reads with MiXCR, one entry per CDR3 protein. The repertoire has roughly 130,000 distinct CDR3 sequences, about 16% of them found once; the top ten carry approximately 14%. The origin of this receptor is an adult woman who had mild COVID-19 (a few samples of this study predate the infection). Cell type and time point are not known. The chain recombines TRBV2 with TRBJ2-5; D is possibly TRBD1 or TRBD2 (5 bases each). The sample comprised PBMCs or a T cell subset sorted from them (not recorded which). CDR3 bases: TGTGCCAGCAGGGACAACGGGGTGGGGTCCCAGTACTTC. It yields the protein CASRDNGVGSQYF. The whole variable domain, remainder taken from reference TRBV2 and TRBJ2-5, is EPEVTQTPSHQVTQMGQEVILRCVPISNHLYFYWYRQILGQKVEFLVSFYNNEISEKSEIFDDQFSVERPDGSNFTLKIRSTKLEDSAMYFCASRDNGVGSQYFGPGTRLLVL.